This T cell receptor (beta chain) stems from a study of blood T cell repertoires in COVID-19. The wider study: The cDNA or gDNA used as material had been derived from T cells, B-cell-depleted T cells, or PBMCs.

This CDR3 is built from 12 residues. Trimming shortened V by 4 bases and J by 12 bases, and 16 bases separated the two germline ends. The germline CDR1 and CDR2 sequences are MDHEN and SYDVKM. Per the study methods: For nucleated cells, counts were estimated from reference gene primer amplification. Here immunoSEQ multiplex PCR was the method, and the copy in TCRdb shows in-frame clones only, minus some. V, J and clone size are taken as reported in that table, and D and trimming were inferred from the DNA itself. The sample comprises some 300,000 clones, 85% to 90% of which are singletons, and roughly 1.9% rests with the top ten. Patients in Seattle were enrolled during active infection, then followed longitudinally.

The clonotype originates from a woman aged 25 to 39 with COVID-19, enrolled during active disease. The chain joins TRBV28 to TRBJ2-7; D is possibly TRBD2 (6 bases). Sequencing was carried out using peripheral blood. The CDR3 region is CASSSSGTRPYV. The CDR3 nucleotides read TGTGCCAGCAGTTCATCCGGGACTCGCCCGTACGTC.